This TCR beta chain was identified in a study of T cells in tumors after PD-1 blockade. On the study more broadly: Prior checkpoint blockade, systemic immunosuppressant use, or anti-cancer therapy within 4 weeks excluded patients. Each patient got pembrolizumab 200 mg every 3 weeks or cemiplimab 350 mg every 2 weeks. Study results and caveats: Some novel exhausted tumor clones appeared in pre-treatment blood, suggesting peripheral recruitment.

Germline V gene lookup returns CDR1 SGHTA and CDR2 FQGNSA. The ends were cut back, 0 bases at V and 0 bases at J, with 11 bases in the middle. The CDR3 loop spans 16 amino acids. A word on this clone: Its specificity is unknown.

Clones were sequenced by immunoSEQ multiplex PCR, and TCRdb holds only the in-frame ones, with some missing. The table shows some 20,000 clones, with 78% occurring only once. J is TRBJ1-1 and V is TRBV7-2; D is possibly TRBD1 (6 bases). Sequences were derived from PBMCs, sampled before anti-PD-1 treatment. The receptor comes from a human donor with basal cell carcinoma. CDR3 protein: CASSLAGTPMNTEAFF. The CDR3, as DNA: TGTGCCAGCAGCTTAGCGGGGACACCCATGAACACTGAAGCTTTCTTT.